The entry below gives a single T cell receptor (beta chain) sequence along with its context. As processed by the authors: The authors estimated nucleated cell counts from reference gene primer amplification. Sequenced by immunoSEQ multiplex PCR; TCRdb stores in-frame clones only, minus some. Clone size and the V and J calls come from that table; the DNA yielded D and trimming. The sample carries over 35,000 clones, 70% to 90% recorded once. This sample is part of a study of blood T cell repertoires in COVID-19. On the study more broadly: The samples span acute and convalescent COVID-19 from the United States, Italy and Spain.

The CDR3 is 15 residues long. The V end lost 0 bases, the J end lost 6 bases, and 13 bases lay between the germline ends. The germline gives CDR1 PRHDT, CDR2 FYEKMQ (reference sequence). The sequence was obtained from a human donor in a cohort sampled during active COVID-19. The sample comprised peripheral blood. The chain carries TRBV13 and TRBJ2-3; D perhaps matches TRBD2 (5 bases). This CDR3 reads CASSLGFGGPDTQYF. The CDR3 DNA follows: TGTGCCAGCAGCTTAGGCTTTGGAGGCCCCGATACGCAGTATTTT.